The text below deals with one TCR beta chain. Its antigen is currently unknown. Germline and junction disagree at one end, which may indicate a read error. This sample is part of a study of T cell responses to AZD1222 COVID-19 vaccine. Study observations and caveats: Repertoires were sampled only after the peak T cell response.

The table came from immunoSEQ multiplex PCR; TCRdb's copy has only in-frame clones and leaves some out. The sample carries over 150,000 clones, 87% recorded once. Germline V lookup: CDR1 LGHDT, CDR2 YNNKEL (reference sequence). The CDR3 spans 13 residues. Second-dose groups at about 4 or about 12 weeks were pooled. This TCR was sampled from an adult who received the AZD1222 COVID-19 vaccine. V and J are TRBV3-1 (or the pseudogene TRBV3-2) and TRBJ2-7; the match to TRBD1 covers 7 bases. The specimen comprised peripheral blood, sampled 28 days after the second AZD1222 dose. The CDR3 DNA follows: TGTGCCAGCAGCCAAGGCCCCACAGGGGTTCTGCTCTTC. Its translation is CASSQGPTGVLLF.